The 20 T cell receptor beta chains below come from one sample, sequenced in a study of somatic mutations in cytotoxic T cells in rheumatoid arthritis. The assay was immunoSEQ multiplex PCR, and TCRdb's table has in-frame clones only and misses some. The sample carries 3,500 or so clones, approximately 80% recorded once. The material sequenced was CD8+ T cells sorted from blood. All receptors derive from a man between 50 and 59 years old with rheumatoid arthritis.

This clone has just a few counts. The gene calls are TRBV30 and TRBJ2-7; 10 nucleotides agree with TRBD1. Trimming took 1 base from V and 2 from J; bases not matched to a gene: 8. Germline V lookup: CDR1 GTSNPN, CDR2 SVGIG (reference sequence). The CDR3 is 16 amino acids. The CDR3 bases are TGTGCCTGGAGTGCACTTCAGGACAGGGGGGCCTACGAGCAGTACTTC. Translated, it gives CAWSALQDRGAYEQYF.

This chain uses TRBV7-2 with TRBJ2-7, with 11 positions matching TRBD2. In germline, CDR1 is SGHTA, CDR2 FQGNSA. This CDR3 region has 15 residues. V was clipped by 5 bases and J by 3 bases; unmatched bases: 6. CDR3 region: CASSPYLAGGYEQYF. For the CDR3, the DNA is TGTGCCAGCAGCCCCTACCTAGCGGGAGGCTACGAGCAGTACTTC.

V gene TRBV4-1 combines with J gene TRBJ1-2; D possibly corresponds to TRBD1 (5 bases). CDR3 length: 13 amino acids. The germline V and J ends were trimmed by 4 bases and 4 bases, with 10 bases remaining between them. Germline V gene sequence: CDR1 MGHRA, CDR2 YSYEKL. CDR3 bases: TGCGCCAGCAGCCGAGTAGACAGCTATGGCTACACCTTC. It yields the protein CASSRVDSYGYTF.

V is TRBV18 and J is TRBJ1-5; 7 bases align to TRBD1. Germline values: CDR1 KGHSH, CDR2 LQKENI. This CDR3 has 16 amino acids. The V and J ends lost 3 bases and 0 bases, in that order; junction bases with no gene match: 5. The CDR3 loop is CASSPEGQSSNQPQHF. For the CDR3, the DNA is TGTGCCAGCTCACCCGAGGGACAGAGTAGCAATCAGCCCCAGCATTTT.

The chain joins TRBV4-2 to TRBJ2-7, with 9 positions matching TRBD2. The CDR3 extends over 14 amino acids. The germline V gene encodes CDR1 LGHNA and CDR2 YNFKEQ. V dropped 3 bases and J dropped 6; count of bases not matched to a gene: 6. This chain's CDR3 is CASSHPGTSSEQYF. Here the CDR3 DNA reads TGTGCCAGCAGCCACCCCGGGACTAGCTCCGAGCAGTACTTC.

Concerning this clone: At one end, the junction sequence differs from germline, possibly due to a read error. This sequence joins TRBV6-6 and TRBJ1-3, with D possibly being TRBD1 (5 bases). This CDR3 is built from 15 residues. Germline CDR1 MNHNY, CDR2 SVGAGI (reference sequence). CDR3 region: CASCYVWGGGNTIYF. For the CDR3, the DNA is TGTGCCAGCTGTTACGTCTGGGGCGGCGGAAACACCATATATTTT.

This clone was seen a few times. The chain is built from TRBV6-4 and TRBJ2-3, with 16 bases matching TRBD2. V trimming: 3 bases; J trimming: 4 bases; junction bases outside the gene matches: 1. The CDR3 loop spans 16 amino acids. CDR1 MRHNA and CDR2 SNTAGT come from the germline V gene. CDR3 in DNA: TGTGCCAGCAGTGAGGGACTAGCGGGAGGGCCAGATACGCAGTATTTT. Its translation is CASSEGLAGGPDTQYF.

This chain joins TRBV10-3 and TRBJ1-2; weak D call: TRBD1 (5 bases). Trimming cost V 7 bases and J 3 bases, with 9 bases left between them. The CDR3 loop spans 12 amino acids. CDR1 ENHRY and CDR2 SYGVKD come from the germline V gene. In nucleotides, the CDR3 is TGTGCCATCACGGAGACAGACTATGGCTACACCTTC. Residues: CAITETDYGYTF.

This chain connects TRBV6-4 to TRBJ2-1; 9 bases map to TRBD2. J gave up 3 bases and V 3 bases, and 3 bases lay outside the gene matches. Germline-derived CDR1 and CDR2 are MRHNA and SNTAGT. The CDR3 has 15 amino acids. The CDR3 region is CASSERAGGYNEQFF. DNA of the CDR3: TGTGCCAGCAGTGAACGAGCGGGAGGCTACAATGAGCAGTTCTTC.

The rearrangement joins TRBV6-6 to TRBJ2-7; 7 bases are shared with TRBD2. The CDR3 is 14 residues long. Germline V gene lookup returns CDR1 MNHNY and CDR2 SVGAGI (reference sequence). V lost 6 bases to trimming and J lost 5 bases; unmatched junction nucleotides: 10. As DNA, the CDR3 is TGTGCCAGCAGCCCATCGGCGGGAGCAAACGAGCAGTACTTC. It codes for CASSPSAGANEQYF.

J is TRBJ2-2 and V is TRBV11-2; TRBD2 agrees at 9 bases. J gave up 3 bases and V 5 bases, and 7 bases lay outside the gene matches. CDR1 is SGHAT and CDR2 is FQNNGV in the germline V gene. The CDR3 has 16 amino acids. The CDR3 DNA reads TGTGCCAGCAGCCAAGCGGGGGGCCGGTACACCGGGGAGCTGTTTTTT. This sequence encodes CASSQAGGRYTGELFF.

This sequence joins TRBV5-6 and TRBJ2-3, with D possibly TRBD2 on 7 matching bases. Per the germline V gene, CDR1 is SGHDT and CDR2 is YYEEEE. There are 15 residues in the CDR3. Trimming left V 9 bases short and J 3 bases short, with 20 bases between. The CDR3 DNA is TGTGCCACAGCGGCTCGGGGGGCGCGAACAGATACGCAGTATTTT. This codes for CATAARGARTDTQYF.

This chain uses TRBV6-1 with TRBJ1-2, with TRBD1 as a possible D gene (5 bases). Germline CDR1 is MNHNS and CDR2 is SASEGT. The CDR3 length is 12 residues. Trimming left V 5 bases short and J 3 bases short, with 7 bases between. The CDR3 spells CASSLQDYGYTF. For the CDR3, the DNA is TGTGCCAGCAGTCTACAGGACTATGGCTACACCTTC.

The CDR3 is CASSQGVGGSLTDTQYF. In nucleotides, the CDR3 is TGCGCCAGCAGCCAGGGGGTTGGCGGGAGTCTCACAGATACGCAGTATTTT. This sequence joins TRBV4-3 and TRBJ2-3; 7 bases agree with TRBD2. The V gene end was trimmed by 3 bases and the J gene end by 2 bases; junction bases not matched to a gene: 11. The germline V gene has CDR1 LGHNA and CDR2 YSLEER. The CDR3 is 17 residues long.

The genes are TRBV6-1 and TRBJ2-3; 10 bases fit TRBD2. Germline-derived CDR1 and CDR2 are MNHNS and SASEGT. The CDR3 sequence is 15 residues long. Trimming took 2 bases from V and 2 from J; bases not matched to a gene: 1. The CDR3 region has the DNA TGTGCCAGCAGTGAACTAGCGGGAGACACAGATACGCAGTATTTT. This encodes CASSELAGDTDTQYF.

CDR3: CASVPPKQGILGSDTQYF. The CDR3, as DNA: TGTGCCAGCGTCCCCCCGAAACAGGGGATTCTTGGTAGTGATACGCAGTATTTT. This chain joins TRBV28 and TRBJ2-3; 7 bases match TRBD1. Germline CDR1 MDHEN, CDR2 SYDVKM. CDR3 length: 18 amino acids. V trimming: 8 bases; J trimming: 6 bases; junction bases outside the gene matches: 23.

The chain links TRBV4-3 to TRBJ2-2; no reliable D call. Looked up from germline, CDR1 is LGHNA and CDR2 is YSLEER. V was shortened by 1 base and J by 0 bases, with 9 bases between the two germline ends. This CDR3 has 16 amino acids. The CDR3 DNA reads as TGCGCCAGCAGCCAAGTTCGTCTTTCGAACACCGGGGAGCTGTTTTTT. Amino acid sequence: CASSQVRLSNTGELFF.

The J gene is TRBJ2-1, the V gene TRBV19; TRBD2 is a possible D gene (6 bases). Germline V gene sequence: CDR1 LNHDA, CDR2 SQIVND (reference sequence). The V end was cut by 1 base, the J end by 9 bases, with 16 bases between. The CDR3 extends over 15 amino acids. CDR3 DNA: TGTGCCAGTAGTATAGGGTTACTAGCTCAGGGTGAGCAGTTCTTC. Amino acids: CASSIGLLAQGEQFF.

This clone was detected once. This chain links TRBV29-1 with TRBJ2-3; unclear D gene. CDR1 is SQVTM, CDR2 ANQGSEA, per germline. The CDR3 loop spans 13 amino acids. Trimming stripped 7 bases from V and 3 bases from J, with 14 bases between. This CDR3 is CSAGSILTDTQYF. In DNA form, the CDR3 reads TGCAGCGCTGGTAGCATTCTGACAGATACGCAGTATTTT.

The chain couples TRBV9 to TRBJ2-3; 7 positions agree with TRBD1. Looked up from germline, CDR1 is SGDLS and CDR2 is YYNGEE. The CDR3 is 17 residues long. The trim removed 0 bases at V and 1 base at J, leaving 8 bases unmatched. The chain's CDR3 is CASSVATRGPRTDTQYF. For the CDR3, the DNA is TGTGCCAGCAGCGTAGCTACGAGGGGGCCCCGCACAGATACGCAGTATTTT.